This T cell receptor beta chain was retrieved from a study of blood T cell repertoires in COVID-19. Looked up from germline, CDR1 is KGHSH and CDR2 is LQKENI. V was clipped by 3 bases and J by 3 bases; unmatched bases: 2. The CDR3 spans 13 residues. Using immunoSEQ multiplex PCR, the repertoire was profiled, and TCRdb retains in-frame clones only, with some absent. In the table there are 25,000 or so clones, just over 85% of which are singletons. The chain joins TRBV18 to TRBJ2-7; 7 bases map to TRBD1. The origin of this receptor is a man between 65 and 85 years old in a cohort sampled during active COVID-19. The sequenced sample was peripheral blood. CDR3 loop: CASSPGQNYEQYF. The DNA of the CDR3 is TGTGCCAGCTCACCGGGACAGAACTACGAGCAGTACTTC.